The 19 T cell receptor beta chains listed next were all sequenced from one sample in a study of cytomegalovirus exposure and HLA in healthy donors. PCR involved 60 Vbeta and 13 Jbeta primers. Profiled with immunoSEQ multiplex PCR; TCRdb holds only in-frame clones, not every one. Among under 95,000 clones listed, over 70% were seen once. The sample taken for sequencing was PBMCs. The origin of the receptors is a male donor in good health and CMV-seronegative.

The chain recombines TRBV5-5 with TRBJ2-1; D is possibly TRBD2 (6 bases). The V gene's germline CDR1 is SGHKS and CDR2 YYEKEE (reference sequence). The ends were cut back, 8 bases at V and 5 bases at J, with 14 bases in the middle. The CDR3 contains 13 residues. DNA for the CDR3: TGTGCCAGTCGGAGGGCAGGTGACAATGAGCAGTTCTTC. Translating it yields CASRRAGDNEQFF. The whole variable domain, filled in from reference TRBV5-5 and TRBJ2-1, reads DAGVTQSPTHLIKTRGQQVTLRCSPISGHKSVSWYQQVLGQGPQFIFQYYEKEERGRGNFPDRFSARQFPNYSSELNVNALLLGDSALYLCASRRAGDNEQFFGPGTRLTVL.

J is TRBJ1-1 and V is TRBV27, with TRBD1 identical over 8 bases. V lost 6 bases to trimming and J lost 10 bases; unmatched junction nucleotides: 7. This CDR3 region has 12 residues. Germline CDR1 is MNHEY and CDR2 is SMNVEV (reference sequence). This chain's CDR3 is CASRPYRGGAFF. DNA for the CDR3: TGTGCCAGCAGACCTTACAGGGGGGGAGCTTTCTTT.

This chain links TRBV10-1 with TRBJ1-6; TRBD1 matches at 7 bases. V dropped 6 bases and J dropped 7; count of bases not matched to a gene: 6. Germline V gives CDR1 WNHNN, CDR2 SYGVQD (reference sequence). The CDR3 runs 14 residues. The CDR3: CASSPDRPNSPLHF. For the CDR3, the DNA is TGCGCCAGCAGCCCGGACAGGCCGAATTCACCCCTCCACTTT.

The table lists this clone with a few counts. The chain combines TRBV7-8 with TRBJ1-5; TRBD1 is a possible D gene (5 bases). In germline, CDR1 is SGHVS, CDR2 FQNEAQ. The V end was cut by 5 bases, the J end by 11 bases, with 25 bases between. This CDR3 has 16 residues. CDR3 bases: TGTGCCAGCAGCCCGTTAACCTTACCGGGGGTCCGGACCCAGCATTTT. It encodes CASSPLTLPGVRTQHF.

V gene TRBV5-1 combines with J gene TRBJ2-6; the D is unclear. V lost 0 bases, J lost 0 bases, and 13 bases lay in between. This CDR3 spans 18 amino acids. Germline V lookup: CDR1 SGHRS, CDR2 YFSETQ. The CDR3 DNA sequence: TGCGCCAGCAGCTTGGTCGGCGGAGCCTACTCTGGGGCCAACGTCCTGACTTTC. Amino acids: CASSLVGGAYSGANVLTF.

The chain combines TRBV5-1 with TRBJ2-5; TRBD1 aligns across 8 bases. The J call is uncertain, as TRBJ2-7 better fits the DNA end. This CDR3 spans 13 amino acids. CDR1 SGHRS and CDR2 YFSETQ come from the germline V gene. CDR3 DNA sequence: TGCGCCAGCAGCTTGGGGACAGGGTACGAGCAGTACTTC. It translates to CASSLGTGYEQYF.

The CDR3 sequence: CASSTWDRGRGNTIYF. CDR3 sequence (DNA): TGTGCCAGCAGCACCTGGGACAGGGGGCGTGGAAACACCATATATTTT. V gene TRBV9 combines with J gene TRBJ1-3, with TRBD1 matching over 12 bases. Germline values: CDR1 SGDLS, CDR2 YYNGEE. CDR3 size: 16 residues. The trim removed 4 bases at V and 3 bases at J, leaving 5 bases unmatched.

The CDR3 nucleotides read TGTGCCAGCTCACCACCGGGGAGGGGAAATGAAAAACTGTTTTTT. Protein: CASSPPGRGNEKLFF. V usage is TRBV18 and J usage is TRBJ1-4; a possible D gene is TRBD1 (5 bases). Germline CDR1 reads KGHSH; CDR2 reads LQKENI. V was shortened by 0 bases and J by 5 bases, with 10 bases between the two germline ends. CDR3 length: 15 amino acids.

V and J are TRBV27 and TRBJ2-1; 12 positions match TRBD1. This CDR3 is built from 15 residues. Trimming removed 1 base from V and 9 bases from J; junction bases left unmatched: 4. Per the germline V gene, CDR1 is MNHEY and CDR2 is SMNVEV (reference sequence). CDR3 bases: TGTGCCAGCAGTTTATTCGGGACAGGGGGCCGTGAGCAGTTCTTC. Translating it yields CASSLFGTGGREQFF.

The chain combines TRBV28 with TRBJ1-2; D perhaps matches TRBD1 (6 bases). Germline V lookup: CDR1 MDHEN, CDR2 SYDVKM. This CDR3 contains 15 residues. V was cut by 3 bases and J by 6 bases, with 17 bases left in between. In nucleotides, the CDR3 is TGTGCCAGCAGTTTGGGACACAGGGATCGGGATGGCTACACCTTC. Protein sequence: CASSLGHRDRDGYTF.

The J gene is TRBJ2-7, the V gene TRBV2; perhaps TRBD2 as D (5 bases). V shed 9 bases and J shed 7 bases, with 19 bases lying between them. The CDR3 runs to 13 residues. Per the germline V gene, CDR1 is SNHLY and CDR2 is FYNNEI. The CDR3 sequence: CARVAGVVGEQYF. The CDR3 DNA reads TGTGCCAGGGTAGCCGGGGTGGTGGGTGAGCAGTACTTC.

This chain uses TRBV10-3 with TRBJ1-1; a possible D gene is TRBD1 (5 bases). Germline CDR1 ENHRY, CDR2 SYGVKD. This CDR3 has 14 residues. V was shortened by 7 bases and J by 0 bases, with 12 bases between the two germline ends. The CDR3 sequence is CAIKQVAVNTEAFF. As DNA, the CDR3 is TGTGCCATCAAACAGGTGGCTGTGAACACTGAAGCTTTCTTT.

J is TRBJ2-7 and V is TRBV9, with a tentative D call TRBD1 (5 bases). With 4 bases removed from V and 2 bases from J, the gap between germline ends came to 13 bases. This CDR3 spans 14 amino acids. Germline V CDR1 and CDR2: SGDLS, YYNGEE. CDR3 DNA: TGTGCCAGCAGCCCCGACAGCTTACCCTACGAGCAGTACTTC. Protein: CASSPDSLPYEQYF.

The chain recombines TRBV2 with TRBJ1-5; 7 positions agree with TRBD1. The CDR3 extends over 12 amino acids. Looked up from germline, CDR1 is SNHLY and CDR2 is FYNNEI. Trimming at V came to 5 bases and at J to 7 bases, leaving 2 bases not matched to a gene. CDR3 residues: CASSQGEQPQHF. The CDR3, as DNA: TGTGCCAGCAGTCAGGGGGAACAGCCCCAGCATTTT. Filled out from reference TRBV2 and TRBJ1-5, the complete variable domain reads EPEVTQTPSHQVTQMGQEVILRCVPISNHLYFYWYRQILGQKVEFLVSFYNNEISEKSEIFDDQFSVERPDGSNFTLKIRSTKLEDSAMYFCASSQGEQPQHFGDGTRLSIL.

This chain uses TRBV18 with TRBJ1-3, with TRBD1 matching 9 bases. Germline V gene data show CDR1 as KGHSH and CDR2 as LQKENI. The CDR3 has 16 amino acids. The V gene end was trimmed by 0 bases and the J gene end by 2 bases; junction bases not matched to a gene: 2. The CDR3 spells CASSPPGQGAGNTIYF. CDR3 bases: TGTGCCAGCTCACCACCGGGACAGGGTGCTGGAAACACCATATATTTT.

The V call is TRBV30, the J call TRBJ1-1; possible D gene TRBD1, 5 bases. Trimming pared 2 bases from V and 4 bases from J, leaving 11 bases between. Germline V gene sequence: CDR1 GTSNPN, CDR2 SVGIG (reference sequence). The CDR3 extends over 13 amino acids. The CDR3 protein is CAWSPGLRTEAFF. DNA for the CDR3: TGTGCCTGGAGTCCAGGGCTGCGCACTGAAGCTTTCTTT.

This clone was seen just once. The chain links TRBV19 to TRBJ1-1; TRBD1 is a possible D gene (5 bases). Germline V CDR1 and CDR2: LNHDA, SQIVND (reference sequence). The CDR3 contains 13 residues. V was cut by 4 bases and J by 6 bases, with 12 bases left in between. The CDR3 sequence: CASSKGSDAEAFF. CDR3 coding DNA: TGTGCCAGTAGTAAGGGGTCGGACGCTGAAGCTTTCTTT.

This clone was seen only once. The rearrangement links TRBV28 to TRBJ2-1; 7 bases match TRBD2. CDR3 length: 17 residues. Germline V gene lookup returns CDR1 MDHEN and CDR2 SYDVKM. Trimming removed 6 bases from V and 4 bases from J; junction bases left unmatched: 15. CDR3 in amino acids: CASSSASGLFPYNEQFF. DNA for the CDR3: TGTGCCAGCAGCTCCGCCTCGGGACTATTTCCTTACAATGAGCAGTTCTTC.

This clone was picked up a small number of times. V usage is TRBV5-1 and J usage is TRBJ2-1; a weak D match, TRBD2 (5 bases). Germline V CDR1 and CDR2: SGHRS, YFSETQ. Trimming removed 3 bases at V and 0 bases at J, with 10 bases between. CDR3 size: 15 residues. The CDR3 reads CASSSGDSSYNEQFF. DNA for the CDR3: TGCGCCAGCAGCTCCGGGGATAGCTCCTACAATGAGCAGTTCTTC.